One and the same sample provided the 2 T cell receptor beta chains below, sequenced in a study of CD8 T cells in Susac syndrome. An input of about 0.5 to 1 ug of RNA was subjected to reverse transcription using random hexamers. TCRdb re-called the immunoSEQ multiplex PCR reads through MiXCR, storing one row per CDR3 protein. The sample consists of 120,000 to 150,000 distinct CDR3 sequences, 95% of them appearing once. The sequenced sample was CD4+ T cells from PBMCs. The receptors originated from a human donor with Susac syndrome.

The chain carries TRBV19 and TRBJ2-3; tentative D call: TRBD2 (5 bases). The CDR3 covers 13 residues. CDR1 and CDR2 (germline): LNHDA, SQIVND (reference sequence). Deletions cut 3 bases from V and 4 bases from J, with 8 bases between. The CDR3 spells CASSIGESDTQYF. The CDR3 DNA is TGTGCCAGTAGTATCGGGGAGTCAGATACGCAGTATTTT.

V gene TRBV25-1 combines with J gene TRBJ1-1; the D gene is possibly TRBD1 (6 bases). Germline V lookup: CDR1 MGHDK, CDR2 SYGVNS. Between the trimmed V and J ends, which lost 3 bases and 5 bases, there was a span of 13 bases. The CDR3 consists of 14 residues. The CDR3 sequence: CASSDTQGYTEAFF. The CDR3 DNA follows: TGTGCCAGCAGTGACACACAGGGTTATACTGAAGCTTTCTTT.